This T cell receptor (beta chain) came from a study of blood T cell repertoires in COVID-19. This CDR3 is 13 amino acids long. V lost 4 bases and J lost 9, with 16 bases in between. Germline V gene lookup returns CDR1 MNHEY and CDR2 SVGAGI. Assay: immunoSEQ multiplex PCR; the TCRdb copy retains only in-frame clones and omits some. The sample yields just over 250,000 clones, around 87% seen once. The receptor's source is a woman aged 45-59 years with acute or convalescent COVID-19. The chain combines TRBV6-5 with TRBJ2-7; TRBD1 might be the D (5 bases). Sequences were obtained from peripheral blood. CDR3 amino acids: CASSWGQYEWQYF. The CDR3 DNA reads as TGTGCCAGCAGTTGGGGCCAGTACGAGTGGCAGTACTTC.